This entry lists 5 T cell receptor beta chains sequenced from one sample in a study of T cells in Graves' hyperthyroidism and ophthalmopathy. The TCR beta CDR3 regions underwent amplification using RNA transcripts as the source. HTBI primers were used for first-round RT-PCR of the TCR CDR3. TCRdb analysed the multiplex PCR reads with MiXCR anew, one entry per CDR3 protein. Of approximately 600,000 distinct CDR3 sequences listed, 14% are singletons. Sequencing used blood. The receptors shown here come from a woman between 18 and 29 years old with Graves' ophthalmopathy.

This clonotype has a count of ten or more. Its ends do not fully match the called genes, so a read error is possible. The chain recombines TRBV7-7 with TRBJ2-3, with no clear D. Germline assignment: CDR1 SSHAT and CDR2 FNYEAQ (reference sequence). The CDR3 spans 15 residues. The DNA for the CDR3 is TGTGCTAGCAGCTTAGGAGCGCCTCCCACAGATACGCAGTATTTT. Amino acid sequence: CASSLGAPPTDTQYF.

V and J are TRBV4-2 and TRBJ2-2, with TRBD2 identical over 7 bases. Germline CDR1 LGHNA, CDR2 YNFKEQ. V lost 0 bases, J lost 6 bases, and 7 bases stayed unmatched. This CDR3 contains 16 residues. CDR3 coding DNA: TGTGCCAGCAGCCAAGAAGTGGGGAGGGCGGCCGGGGAGCTGTTTTTT. Translation: CASSQEVGRAAGELFF.

This clonotype has just a few counts. V gene TRBV6-1 combines with J gene TRBJ2-7; TRBD1 matches 9 bases. Trimming cost V 6 bases and J 0 bases; bases outside gene matches: 6. Germline V gives CDR1 MNHNS, CDR2 SASEGT. This CDR3 comprises 15 residues. CDR3 sequence (DNA): TGTGCCAGCAGGCACGGACAGGGGAGCTCCTACGAGCAGTACTTC. Protein product: CASRHGQGSSYEQYF.

This clonotype was seen repeatedly, ten times or more. V and J are TRBV7-9 and TRBJ2-5; 12 bases are shared with TRBD2. The V segment lost 1 base and the J segment 4 bases; nucleotides outside the gene matches: 13. In germline, CDR1 is SEHNR, CDR2 FQNEAQ (reference sequence). This CDR3 is built from 19 residues. The CDR3 region has the DNA TGTGCCAGCAGCTTAGGGGGGCGGCTAGCGGGAGGGCCCGGAGAGACCCAGTACTTC. Its translation is CASSLGGRLAGGPGETQYF. The whole variable domain, remainder taken from reference TRBV7-9 and TRBJ2-5, is DTGVSQNPRHKITKRGQNVTFRCDPISEHNRLYWYRQTLGQGPEFLTYFQNEAQLEKSRLLSDRFSAERPKGSFSTLEIQRTEQGDSAMYLCASSLGGRLAGGPGETQYFGPGTRLLVL.

The table lists this clonotype with a few counts. V and J are TRBV7-2 and TRBJ2-2, with D possibly being TRBD2 (5 bases). CDR3 length equals 15 residues. Per germline, CDR1 SGHTA and CDR2 FQGNSA. V dropped 3 bases and J dropped 0 bases, with 8 bases sitting between them. CDR3 loop: CASSFGAANTGELFF. The CDR3, as DNA: TGTGCCAGCAGCTTCGGAGCGGCGAACACCGGGGAGCTGTTTTTT.